The clone carrying this TCR beta chain occurred once. These data originate in a study of technical replicates of blood from a handful of donors. Germline loops: CDR1 MNHEY, CDR2 SVGAGI. Unmatched junction bases numbered 6, after V lost 8 bases and J lost 7 bases. This CDR3 is built from 12 residues. Profiled with immunoSEQ multiplex PCR; TCRdb holds only in-frame clones, not every one. In the table there are 100,000 or so clones, 90% to 96% of which are singletons. This chain connects TRBV6-5 to TRBJ1-2; 8 bases line up with TRBD1. The source of this sequence is a human donor in good health. The sequencing input was T cells isolated from PBMCs. The CDR3: CASWQGALGYTF. CDR3 nucleotide sequence: TGTGCCAGCTGGCAGGGGGCGCTTGGCTACACCTTC.